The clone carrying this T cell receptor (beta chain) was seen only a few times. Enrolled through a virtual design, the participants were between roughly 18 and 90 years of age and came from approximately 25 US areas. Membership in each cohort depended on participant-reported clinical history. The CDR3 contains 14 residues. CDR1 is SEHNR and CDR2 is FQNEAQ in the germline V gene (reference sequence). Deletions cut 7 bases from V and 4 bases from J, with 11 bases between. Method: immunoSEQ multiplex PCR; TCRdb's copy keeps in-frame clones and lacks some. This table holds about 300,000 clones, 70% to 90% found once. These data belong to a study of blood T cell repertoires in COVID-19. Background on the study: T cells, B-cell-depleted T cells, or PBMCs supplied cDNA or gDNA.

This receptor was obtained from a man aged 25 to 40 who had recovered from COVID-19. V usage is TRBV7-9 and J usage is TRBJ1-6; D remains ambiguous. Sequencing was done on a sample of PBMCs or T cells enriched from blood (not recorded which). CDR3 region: CASTYEGYNSPLHF. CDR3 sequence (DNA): TGTGCCAGCACCTACGAGGGTTATAATTCACCCCTCCACTTT.